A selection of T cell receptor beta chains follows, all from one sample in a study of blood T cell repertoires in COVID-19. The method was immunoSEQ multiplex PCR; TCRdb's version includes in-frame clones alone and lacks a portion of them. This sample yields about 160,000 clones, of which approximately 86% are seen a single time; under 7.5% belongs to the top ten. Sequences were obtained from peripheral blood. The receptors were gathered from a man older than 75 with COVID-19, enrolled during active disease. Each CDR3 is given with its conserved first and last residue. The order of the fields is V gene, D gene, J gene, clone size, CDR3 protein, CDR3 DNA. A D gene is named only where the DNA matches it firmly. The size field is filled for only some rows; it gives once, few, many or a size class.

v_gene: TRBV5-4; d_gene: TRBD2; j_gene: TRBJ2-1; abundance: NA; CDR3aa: CASSLKLLAGGGNEQFF; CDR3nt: TGTGCCAGCAGCTTGAAGCTCCTAGCGGGGGGTGGCAATGAGCAGTTCTTC
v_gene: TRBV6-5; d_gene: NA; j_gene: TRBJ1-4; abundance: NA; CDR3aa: CASSRNRATNEKLFF; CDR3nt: TGTGCCAGCAGTCGCAACAGGGCAACTAATGAAAAACTGTTTTTT
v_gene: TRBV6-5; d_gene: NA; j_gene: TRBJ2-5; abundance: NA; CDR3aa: CAGHRTAQETQYF; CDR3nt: TGTGCCGGACACAGGACAGCACAAGAGACCCAGTACTTC
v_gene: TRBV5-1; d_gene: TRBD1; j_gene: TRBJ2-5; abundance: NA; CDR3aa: CASSLKTGTSETQYF; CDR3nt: TGCGCCAGCAGCTTGAAGACAGGGACCTCCGAGACCCAGTACTTC
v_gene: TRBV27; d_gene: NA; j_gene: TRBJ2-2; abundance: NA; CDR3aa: CASRPSAGPTGELFF; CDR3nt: TGTGCCAGCAGACCTAGCGCGGGTCCTACCGGGGAGCTGTTTTTT
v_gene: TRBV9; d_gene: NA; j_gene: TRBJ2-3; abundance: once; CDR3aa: CASSYDRSSTDTQYF; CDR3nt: TGTGCCAGCAGCTACGACAGGTCTAGCACAGATACGCAGTATTTT
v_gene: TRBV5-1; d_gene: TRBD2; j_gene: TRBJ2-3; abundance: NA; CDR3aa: CASSPLAGGTDTQYF; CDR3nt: TGCGCCAGCAGCCCCCTAGCGGGGGGAACCGATACGCAGTATTTT
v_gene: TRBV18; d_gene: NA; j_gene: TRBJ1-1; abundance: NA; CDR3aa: CASSPTGENTEAFF; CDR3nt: TGTGCCAGCTCCCCGACAGGAGAGAACACTGAAGCTTTCTTT
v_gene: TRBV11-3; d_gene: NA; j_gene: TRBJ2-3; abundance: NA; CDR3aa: CASSFHTDTQYF; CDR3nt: TGTGCCAGCAGCTTCCACACAGATACGCAGTATTTT
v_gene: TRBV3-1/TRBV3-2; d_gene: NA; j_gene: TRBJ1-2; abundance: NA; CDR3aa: CASSHGRTDGYTF; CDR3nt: TGTGCCAGCAGCCATGGCAGGACAGATGGCTACACCTTC
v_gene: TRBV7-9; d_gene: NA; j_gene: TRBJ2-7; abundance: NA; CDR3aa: CASSFFPLQGRLYEQYF; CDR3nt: TGTGCCAGCAGCTTTTTCCCTCTGCAGGGGAGACTCTACGAGCAGTACTTC
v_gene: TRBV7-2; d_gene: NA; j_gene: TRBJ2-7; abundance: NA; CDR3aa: CASSLSRAVYEQYF; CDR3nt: TGTGCCAGCAGCTTATCCAGGGCTGTCTACGAGCAGTACTTC
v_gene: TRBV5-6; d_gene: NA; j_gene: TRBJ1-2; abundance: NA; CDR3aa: CASSLWGGGRTGYTF; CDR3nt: TGTGCCAGCAGCCTTTGGGGGGGAGGCAGGACGGGCTACACCTTC
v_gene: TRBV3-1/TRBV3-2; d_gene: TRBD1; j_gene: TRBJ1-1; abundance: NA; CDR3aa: CASRGQGFEAFF; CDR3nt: TGTGCCAGCAGGGGACAGGGTTTCGAAGCTTTCTTT
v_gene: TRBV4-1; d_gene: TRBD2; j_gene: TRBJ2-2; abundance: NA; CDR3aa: CASSLATSSHTGELFF; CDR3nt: TGCGCCAGCAGCCTAGCGACTAGCTCGCACACCGGGGAGCTGTTTTTT
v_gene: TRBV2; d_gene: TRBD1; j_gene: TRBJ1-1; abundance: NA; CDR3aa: CASSVRGRNAEAFF; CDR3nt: TGTGCCAGCAGTGTGAGGGGGCGGAACGCTGAAGCTTTCTTT
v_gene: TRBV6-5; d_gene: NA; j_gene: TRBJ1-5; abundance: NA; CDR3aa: CASTPRGSNQPQHF; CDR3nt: TGTGCCAGCACGCCTCGCGGGAGCAATCAGCCCCAGCATTTT